The 21 T cell receptor beta chains below come from one sample, sequenced in a study of T cell repertoires in cytomegalovirus infection. The antigens of these receptors remain unknown. TCRdb independently ran MiXCR on the reads; one entry per CDR3 protein. The table has around 900,000 distinct CDR3 sequences, approximately 33% seen once. The sample here was cultured CD8+ T cells from PBMCs, taken from culture after CMV antigen stimulation. Receptors originate from a human donor in good health (CMV status not recorded). Some clones in this sample may be carry-over from other donors' samples.

V is TRBV6-2 or TRBV6-3 and J is TRBJ1-1; D not certain. The CDR3 spans 13 residues. Germline V gene lookup returns CDR1 MNHEY and CDR2 SVGEGT. Deletions cut 3 bases from V and 5 bases from J, with 10 bases between. The CDR3 loop reads CASSYGRWTEAFF. As DNA, the CDR3 is TGTGCCAGCAGTTATGGCCGGTGGACTGAAGCTTTCTTT.

This clonotype was counted ten times or more. The CDR3 loop reads CASSSTSGGARSSQYF. CDR3 coding DNA: TGTGCCAGCAGCTCGACTAGCGGGGGGGCAAGGAGCTCGCAGTATTTT. The rearrangement joins TRBV11-1 to TRBJ2-3, with 14 bases identical to TRBD2. This CDR3 has 16 amino acids. CDR1 and CDR2 from the germline V gene are SGHAT and FQDESV (reference sequence). Losses at the gene ends were 4 bases for V and 10 bases for J; bases not matched to a gene: 10.

The genes are TRBV4-2 and TRBJ2-7; 9 bases are shared with TRBD1. From germline, CDR1 is LGHNA and CDR2 YNFKEQ. The CDR3 totals 16 residues. J lost 6 bases, V lost 4 bases, and 13 bases had no gene match. The CDR3 spells CASSRTIGDRDIEQYF. CDR3 DNA: TGTGCCAGCAGCCGGACCATTGGGGACAGGGACATCGAGCAGTACTTC.

This clonotype was seen only a few times. The V and J genes are TRBV14 and TRBJ1-3; a possible D gene is TRBD1 (5 bases). The germline V and J ends were trimmed by 0 bases and 2 bases, with 11 bases remaining between them. The length of the CDR3 is 16 residues. The germline CDR1 and CDR2 sequences are SGHDN and FVKESK. The CDR3 bases are TGTGCCAGCAGCCAAGAGCCGGGGACGGCTGGAAACACCATATATTTT. Translating it yields CASSQEPGTAGNTIYF.

This clonotype has a count of ten or more. The CDR3 coding sequence is TGTGCCAGCAGCTTCTGGACAGGGCTCAGCAATCAGCCCCAGCATTTT. As protein: CASSFWTGLSNQPQHF. The chain employs TRBV5-5 and TRBJ1-5, with TRBD1 identical over 8 bases. The V gene end was trimmed by 2 bases and the J gene end by 1 base; junction bases not matched to a gene: 5. CDR1 SGHKS and CDR2 YYEKEE come from the germline V gene (reference sequence). This CDR3 comprises 16 residues.

The chain has TRBV27 and TRBJ1-6; D unclear. Trimming pared 5 bases from V and 0 bases from J, leaving 11 bases between. CDR1 and CDR2 (germline): MNHEY, SMNVEV (reference sequence). The CDR3 sequence is 16 residues long. The CDR3: CASSQTPSSYNSPLHF. The CDR3 DNA reads as TGTGCCAGCAGTCAGACACCTAGCTCCTATAATTCACCCCTCCACTTT.

This clonotype has at least ten counts. The gene calls are TRBV28 and TRBJ1-2; possibly TRBD1 for D (5 bases). Per germline, CDR1 MDHEN and CDR2 SYDVKM. V dropped 6 bases and J dropped 4 bases, with 12 bases sitting between them. This CDR3 comprises 13 residues. CDR3 nucleotide sequence: TGTGCCAGCAGCCAGGACACCCGCTATGGCTACACCTTC. Residues: CASSQDTRYGYTF.

The chain couples TRBV4-1 to TRBJ1-1; possible D gene TRBD1, 5 bases. V lost 2 bases to trimming and J lost 2 bases, with 9 bases between them. The CDR3 has 14 residues. Germline V CDR1 and CDR2: MGHRA, YSYEKL. CDR3 residues: CASSQYTGNTEAFF. CDR3 nucleotide sequence: TGCGCCAGCAGCCAATATACAGGAAACACTGAAGCTTTCTTT.

This clonotype was observed at least ten times. The chain uses TRBV6-5 and TRBJ1-1; D uncertain. The V end lost 0 bases, the J end lost 6 bases, and 14 bases lay between the germline ends. The germline CDR1 and CDR2 sequences are MNHEY and SVGAGI. This CDR3 has 15 amino acids. The CDR3 region has the DNA TGTGCCAGCAGTTACTCGAGCTATACACGCTCTGAAGCTTTCTTT. Residues: CASSYSSYTRSEAFF.

V is TRBV4-2 and J is TRBJ2-3; D possibly corresponds to TRBD2 (6 bases). Germline V gene lookup returns CDR1 LGHNA and CDR2 YNFKEQ. This CDR3 comprises 15 residues. V was clipped by 0 bases and J by 7 bases, with 14 bases between them. The CDR3 region is CASSQESGTPHTQYF. CDR3 coding DNA: TGTGCCAGCAGCCAAGAGTCCGGGACTCCCCATACGCAGTATTTT.

This clonotype has a handful of counts. The chain has TRBV4-1 and TRBJ2-2; D ambiguous. Germline values: CDR1 MGHRA, CDR2 YSYEKL. Trimming took off 0 bases at V and 6 bases at J, with 5 bases between the two ends. This CDR3 is 13 amino acids long. For the CDR3, the DNA is TGCGCCAGCAGCCAAGAAACCGCCGGGGAGCTGTTTTTT. Protein: CASSQETAGELFF.

The gene calls are TRBV4-1 and TRBJ2-1; D is unclear. In germline, CDR1 is MGHRA, CDR2 YSYEKL. Trimming took 0 bases from V and 4 from J, leaving 10 bases between them. The CDR3 extends over 15 amino acids. The CDR3 reads CASSQEDVGYNEQFF. CDR3 DNA sequence: TGCGCCAGCAGCCAAGAGGACGTTGGTTACAATGAGCAGTTCTTC.

This clonotype was seen a handful of times. The rearrangement links TRBV24-1 to TRBJ1-1; 8 positions match TRBD1. Trimming cost V 1 base and J 6 bases; bases outside gene matches: 18. This CDR3 has 19 residues. Looked up from germline, CDR1 is KGHDR and CDR2 is SFDVKD. CDR3 residues: CATSDFPETGATYGSEAFF. CDR3 DNA sequence: TGTGCCACCAGTGATTTCCCTGAGACAGGGGCGACTTATGGGTCTGAAGCTTTCTTT.

This clonotype has just a few counts. The DNA of the CDR3 is TGTGCCAGTACCGCGGGGGGACCCTACAATGAGCAGTTCTTC. This codes for CASTAGGPYNEQFF. This chain uses TRBV19 with TRBJ2-1; 8 bases are shared with TRBD2. J gave up 2 bases and V 7 bases, and 4 bases lay outside the gene matches. Germline V gene data show CDR1 as LNHDA and CDR2 as SQIVND (reference sequence). The CDR3 sequence is 14 residues long.

The gene calls are TRBV6-6 and TRBJ1-5; TRBD1 agrees at 7 bases. CDR3 length equals 16 residues. Germline lookup yields CDR1 MNHNY and CDR2 SVGAGI (reference sequence). Trimming at V came to 8 bases and at J to 3 bases, leaving 13 bases not matched to a gene. The CDR3 DNA is TGTGCCAGCCTAACGAACAGGGGTTTAAACAATCAGCCCCAGCATTTT. Protein sequence: CASLTNRGLNNQPQHF.

This clonotype occurred a few times. The CDR3 sequence: CASQWGYTEAFF. The CDR3 DNA reads TGTGCCAGCCAGTGGGGCTACACTGAAGCTTTCTTT. This sequence joins TRBV28 and TRBJ1-1, with a possible D match to TRBD1 (5 bases). The CDR3 runs to 12 residues. Trimming left V 8 bases short and J 3 bases short, with 10 bases between. Germline CDR1 is MDHEN and CDR2 is SYDVKM. The variable domain in full, with the rest retrieved from reference TRBV28 and TRBJ1-1, is DVKVTQSSRYLVKRTGEKVFLECVQDMDHENMFWYRQDPGLGLRLIYFSYDVKMKEKGDIPEGYSVSREKKERFSLILESASTNQTSMYLCASQWGYTEAFFGQGTRLTVV.

The chain combines TRBV3-1 with TRBJ2-5; TRBD1 matches 7 bases. This CDR3 comprises 15 residues. J was trimmed by 3 bases and V by 4 bases; bases with no gene match: 8. Germline assignment: CDR1 LGHDT and CDR2 YNNKEL (reference sequence). The CDR3 DNA is TGTGCCAGCAGCCCGCTCTACAGGGGAGAAGAGACCCAGTACTTC. It codes for CASSPLYRGEETQYF.

The rearrangement joins TRBV6-1 to TRBJ1-5; D remains ambiguous. Looked up from germline, CDR1 is MNHNS and CDR2 is SASEGT. The CDR3 sequence is 17 residues long. V was shortened by 0 bases and J by 1 base, with 13 bases between the two germline ends. The CDR3 here is CASSEAWQDISNQPQHF. For the CDR3, the DNA is TGTGCCAGCAGTGAAGCGTGGCAGGATATAAGCAATCAGCCCCAGCATTTT.

The genes are TRBV7-8 and TRBJ1-2; D gene ambiguous. The CDR3 runs to 12 residues. Germline V gives CDR1 SGHVS, CDR2 FQNEAQ. Between the trimmed V and J ends, which lost 1 base and 11 bases, there was a span of 11 bases. The CDR3 sequence: CASSLGPGTYTF. CDR3 coding DNA: TGTGCCAGCAGCTTAGGCCCAGGCACATACACCTTC.

The chain carries TRBV10-1 and TRBJ2-7; 7 bases map to TRBD2. This CDR3 region has 14 residues. V trimming: 3 bases; J trimming: 2 bases; junction bases outside the gene matches: 4. Germline V gene lookup returns CDR1 WNHNN and CDR2 SYGVQD (reference sequence). CDR3: CASSDKSGTYEQYF. The CDR3 nucleotides read TGCGCCAGCAGTGATAAGAGCGGGACCTACGAGCAGTACTTC.

The chain is built from TRBV7-9 and TRBJ2-1; D not certain. The germline CDR1 and CDR2 sequences are SEHNR and FQNEAQ (reference sequence). V was shortened by 5 bases and J by 0 bases, with 11 bases between the two germline ends. The CDR3 contains 15 residues. This CDR3 is CASSPYLYSYNEQFF. CDR3 nucleotides: TGTGCCAGCAGCCCGTACTTGTACTCCTACAATGAGCAGTTCTTC.